The source of this TCR beta chain is a study of CD8 T cells in Susac syndrome. It was with random hexamers that 0.5 to 1 ug RNA was reverse transcribed. An immunoSEQ multiplex PCR generated amplified TCR beta CDR3 products spanning 54 Vbeta and 13 Jbeta. Via MiXCR, TCRdb re-called the immunoSEQ multiplex PCR reads, giving one row per CDR3 protein. The sample holds some 120,000 distinct CDR3 sequences, 94% seen once. Looked up from germline, CDR1 is MNHEY and CDR2 is SVGEGT. The CDR3 contains 11 residues. V lost 2 bases, J lost 10 bases, and 3 bases lay in between. In the multiple sclerosis control group, patients were treatment-naive and had stable or active relapsing-remitting disease. FACS was used to enrich TEMRA cells, whereas the CD8+ and CD4+ T cells were obtained by negative isolation.

The receptor was derived from a human donor with multiple sclerosis. Sequencing used CD4+ T cells from PBMCs. This chain joins TRBV6-2 or TRBV6-3 and TRBJ1-6, with D uncertain. DNA of the CDR3: TGTGCCAGCAGTTACAAGTCACCCCTCCACTTT. Its protein product is CASSYKSPLHF.